This entry lists 20 T cell receptor beta chains sequenced from one sample in a study of OX40 agonist ivuxolimab in advanced cancers. Library preparation was by the immunoSEQ multiplex PCR assay. The source is immuneACCESS, and TCRdb retained only in-frame sequences with V and J called. Part of the clones is not carried over; for the studies checked, unresolved V genes explain less than half of this, and the remainder is unexplained. Here the sample has some 69,000 clones; roughly 88% occur a single time. Together, the top ten hold around 2.7% of the sample. The sequences come from CD4+ or CD8+ T cells sorted from blood, collected in a trial of the OX40 agonist ivuxolimab. Every receptor here comes from an adult with an advanced solid tumor such as melanoma, head and neck, liver or kidney cancer.

Regarding this clone: In the same sample, other DNA sequences code for this CDR3. The chain joins TRBV5-4 to TRBJ1-4; possible D gene TRBD1, 5 bases. Germline V gives CDR1 SGHNT, CDR2 YYREEE (reference sequence). This CDR3 is built from 14 residues. V was pared by 0 bases and J by 5 bases, with 8 bases between. CDR3 amino acids: CASSLGQGNEKLFF. CDR3 in DNA: TGTGCCAGCAGCTTGGGCCAGGGAAATGAAAAACTGTTTTTT.

The chain couples TRBV10-3 to TRBJ1-2, with 9 bases fitting TRBD1. This CDR3 is built from 15 residues. V was clipped by 3 bases and J by 4 bases; unmatched bases: 6. Per germline, CDR1 ENHRY and CDR2 SYGVKD. Here the CDR3 reads CAISEPTGGSYGYTF. The DNA of the CDR3 is TGTGCCATCAGTGAACCGACAGGGGGAAGCTATGGCTACACCTTC.

The chain uses TRBV19 and TRBJ1-1; no clear D. Germline V lookup: CDR1 LNHDA, CDR2 SQIVND (reference sequence). CDR3 length equals 14 residues. V was shortened by 3 bases and J by 1 base, with 9 bases between the two germline ends. CDR3 sequence: CASSILPENTEAFF. In nucleotides, the CDR3 is TGTGCCAGTAGTATCCTCCCGGAGAACACTGAAGCTTTCTTT.

This clone was recorded a few times. This chain links TRBV30 with TRBJ1-2; 8 bases are a match to TRBD1. Looked up from germline, CDR1 is GTSNPN and CDR2 is SVGIG (reference sequence). The CDR3 spans 14 residues. Unmatched junction bases numbered 11, after V lost 4 bases and J lost 7 bases. CDR3 in amino acids: CAWTPQGVLTGYTF. DNA of the CDR3: TGTGCCTGGACCCCACAGGGGGTTTTGACTGGCTACACCTTC.

This chain uses TRBV9 with TRBJ2-1, with TRBD2 identical over 7 bases. The junction had 13 bases not matched to a gene; V was cut back by 4 bases and J by 6 bases. Germline V gene lookup returns CDR1 SGDLS and CDR2 YYNGEE. CDR3 length: 16 amino acids. In DNA form, the CDR3 reads TGTGCCAGCAGCTTCAGTAAGGATAGCGGGCGCAATGAGCAGTTCTTC. It translates to CASSFSKDSGRNEQFF. Combining the CDR3 with reference TRBV9 and TRBJ2-1 gives the whole variable domain DSGVTQTPKHLITATGQRVTLRCSPRSGDLSVYWYQQSLDQGLQFLIQYYNGEERAKGNILERFSAQQFPDLHSELNLSSLELGDSALYFCASSFSKDSGRNEQFFGPGTRLTVL.

This clone was seen more than once but under ten times. V usage is TRBV28 and J usage is TRBJ1-1; D is uncertain. CDR1 MDHEN and CDR2 SYDVKM come from the germline V gene. The CDR3 extends over 13 amino acids. Trimming took 3 bases from V and 1 from J, leaving 6 bases between them. CDR3: CASSFRQNTEAFF. The CDR3 coding sequence is TGTGCCAGCAGTTTCAGACAGAACACTGAAGCTTTCTTT.

V is TRBV7-2 and J is TRBJ1-2, with no clear D. The CDR3 is 12 residues long. Germline V gene lookup returns CDR1 SGHTA and CDR2 FQGNSA. V was cut by 4 bases and J by 5 bases, with 8 bases left in between. The CDR3 nucleotides read TGTGCCAGCAGCTCCCCGGGGTATGGCTACACCTTC. This encodes CASSSPGYGYTF.

The chain couples TRBV11-3 to TRBJ2-1, with a tentative D call TRBD2 (6 bases). Trimming removed 0 bases from V and 13 bases from J, with 10 bases in between. There are 12 residues in the CDR3. Germline CDR1 reads SGHNT; CDR2 reads YENEEA. The CDR3 nucleotides read TGTGCCAGCAGCTTAGATCGGGACTCTCAGTTCTTC. It is translated as CASSLDRDSQFF.

The V call is TRBV4-1, the J call TRBJ1-4; 11 bases match TRBD1. Germline V gene lookup returns CDR1 MGHRA and CDR2 YSYEKL. V was clipped by 0 bases and J by 4 bases; unmatched bases: 10. CDR3 length equals 19 residues. CDR3 sequence: CASSQDGRTGGTVNEKLFF. CDR3 bases: TGCGCCAGCAGCCAAGATGGGAGGACAGGGGGCACGGTTAATGAAAAACTGTTTTTT.

The chain combines TRBV29-1 with TRBJ1-3; D remains ambiguous. CDR1 and CDR2 (germline): SQVTM, ANQGSEA. Trimming took off 0 bases at V and 6 bases at J, with 6 bases between the two ends. This CDR3 region has 12 residues. CDR3 DNA: TGCAGCGTTGAAGAAGGCGCAAACACCATATATTTT. Translation: CSVEEGANTIYF. Using reference TRBV29-1 and TRBJ1-3 for the parts outside the CDR3, the full variable domain is SAVISQKPSRDICQRGTSLTIQCQVDSQVTMMFWYRQQPGQSLTLIATANQGSEATYESGFVIDKFPISRPNLTFSTLTVSNMSPEDSSIYLCSVEEGANTIYFGEGSWLTVV.

This clone occurred many times. V usage is TRBV10-2 and J usage is TRBJ1-2; D gene uncertain. The V and J ends lost 0 bases and 6 bases respectively, with 11 bases between them. Germline V gene sequence: CDR1 WSHSY, CDR2 SAAADI. This CDR3 comprises 14 residues. The CDR3 nucleotides are TGCGCCAGCAGTGAGTCTCCCGGGTTCAATGGCTACACCTTC. This gives the protein CASSESPGFNGYTF.

The sample holds a few counts of this clone. J is TRBJ2-1 and V is TRBV11-2; tentatively, D is TRBD1 or TRBD2 (7 bases each). The germline V gene has CDR1 SGHAT and CDR2 FQNNGV. CDR3 length: 16 amino acids. Trimming removed 5 bases at V and 8 bases at J, with 22 bases between. The CDR3 sequence: CASSPKGRDSTYEQFF. For the CDR3, the DNA is TGTGCCAGCAGCCCTAAGGGGAGGGACAGTACATATGAGCAGTTCTTC. The variable domain in full, completed from reference TRBV11-2 and TRBJ2-1, reads EAGVAQSPRYKIIEKRQSVAFWCNPISGHATLYWYQQILGQGPKLLIQFQNNGVVDDSQLPKDRFSAERLKGVDSTLKIQPAKLEDSAVYLCASSPKGRDSTYEQFFGPGTRLTVL.

This clone showed up just once. The genes are TRBV10-3 and TRBJ1-2, with 7 nucleotides matching TRBD1. CDR1 and CDR2 from the germline V gene are ENHRY and SYGVKD. The CDR3 is 13 amino acids. The junction had 8 bases not matched to a gene; V was cut back by 7 bases and J by 6 bases. For the CDR3, the DNA is TGTGCCATCACTCCTTCGACAGGGAATGGCTACACCTTC. It codes for CAITPSTGNGYTF.

The table lists this clone with a count of one. V is TRBV28 and J is TRBJ2-1, with D perhaps given as TRBD1 or TRBD2 (5 bases each). The V gene's germline CDR1 is MDHEN and CDR2 SYDVKM. V gave up 10 bases and J gave up 10 bases, with 11 bases separating them. This CDR3 region has 10 residues. Written as DNA, the CDR3 is TGTGCCATCATAGGGGAGGAGCAGTTCTTC. Protein: CAIIGEEQFF. The whole variable domain, remainder taken from reference TRBV28 and TRBJ2-1, is DVKVTQSSRYLVKRTGEKVFLECVQDMDHENMFWYRQDPGLGLRLIYFSYDVKMKEKGDIPEGYSVSREKKERFSLILESASTNQTSMYLCAIIGEEQFFGPGTRLTVL.

The chain links TRBV4-1 to TRBJ2-5; 7 bases match TRBD2. This CDR3 has 15 residues. Germline CDR1 MGHRA, CDR2 YSYEKL. V shed 4 bases and J 2 bases; nucleotides not matched to a gene: 7. The CDR3 reads CASSPRAGRQETQYF. CDR3 DNA: TGCGCCAGCAGCCCCAGAGCGGGGAGGCAAGAGACCCAGTACTTC.

V and J are TRBV2 and TRBJ1-6; D is perhaps TRBD1 (6 bases). Looked up from germline, CDR1 is SNHLY and CDR2 is FYNNEI. CDR3 size: 15 residues. Trimming shortened V by 5 bases and J by 9 bases, and 17 bases separated the two germline ends. In DNA form, the CDR3 reads TGTGCCAGCAGTCTAGAGGGGGGTGAGACTTCACCCCTCCACTTT. It translates to CASSLEGGETSPLHF.

The rearrangement links TRBV2 to TRBJ1-5; possibly TRBD1 for D (5 bases). V was pared by 5 bases and J by 4 bases, with 15 bases between. The germline V gene has CDR1 SNHLY and CDR2 FYNNEI. The CDR3 runs to 15 residues. The CDR3 protein is CASSPSGDLNQPQHF. In nucleotides, the CDR3 is TGTGCCAGCAGTCCTTCGGGGGATCTTAATCAGCCCCAGCATTTT.

The rearrangement joins TRBV5-5 to TRBJ2-1, with D possibly matching TRBD1 (5 bases). This CDR3 has 13 residues. The V gene lost 6 bases and the J gene lost 6 bases, with 13 bases spanning the gap. Germline assignment: CDR1 SGHKS and CDR2 YYEKEE (reference sequence). The CDR3 nucleotides are TGTGCCAGCAACTCACAGGCTGGCAATGAGCAGTTCTTC. Amino acids: CASNSQAGNEQFF.

The chain links TRBV6-1 to TRBJ1-4; no clear D. The CDR3 has 13 residues. Germline lookup yields CDR1 MNHNS and CDR2 SASEGT. With 2 bases removed from V and 8 bases from J, the gap between germline ends came to 9 bases. CDR3 nucleotide sequence: TGTGCCAGCAGTGAACTCGTCCGGGAAAAACTGTTTTTT. Translating gives CASSELVREKLFF.

This sequence joins TRBV19 and TRBJ1-5; D not resolved. Germline CDR1 and CDR2: LNHDA and SQIVND (reference sequence). Trimming stripped 1 base from V and 4 bases from J, with 8 bases between. The CDR3 is made up of 14 amino acids. CDR3 residues: CASSIGPGNQPQHF. CDR3 sequence (DNA): TGTGCCAGTAGTATAGGCCCGGGGAATCAGCCCCAGCATTTT.